This T cell receptor beta chain was obtained from a study of cytotoxic CD8 clonotypes in ibrutinib-treated CLL listed by TCRdb under 2021. Background on the whole study: The cohort had 11 relapsed/refractory and more than 14 treatment-naive patients; 17 to 18 were IGHV unmutated. Responses were partial in some 24 patients and complete in 2; after median approximately 66 months follow-up, roughly 14 stayed in remission and some twelve progressed. Samples at response were collected after a median of about 12 months of treatment, with a range of about 6 to 36 months. On average, each sample yielded about 260,000 productive templates and 94,082 productive rearrangements. Longitudinal samples were obtainable from about 30% of the 86 participants in the trial. Cryopreserved peripheral blood mononuclear cells were collected at three points: before therapy, at response, and at either sustained remission or disease progression. Every sample from remission and from progressive disease was obtained while the patients were still on ibrutinib.

The CDR3 runs 15 amino acids, cysteine and phenylalanine included. The DNA shown is the 45-base CDR3, in frame from base 1. V is pared back by 1 base and J by 2 bases, with 10 bases lying between the germline termini. In the germline V gene (reference sequence), CDR1 corresponds to SGHAT and CDR2 to FQDESV. This clone was seen a single time. The antigen this receptor binds is unknown. The record has no base qualities; no much larger clone is one base away. Findings and caveats that apply to the study as a whole: Public clonotypes were rare and either shrank or stayed stable during treatment, and the rise in clonality at ibrutinib response reflected expansion of private clonotypes. Sampling times were not matched between patients in sustained remission and patients whose disease was progressing, and lymph node repertoires were not examined. Clonality increased at ibrutinib response, stayed stable in sustained remission, and fell back toward baseline at progression. Baseline clonality was found to be higher than that of age-matched healthy donors and was strongly correlated with circulating CD8+ T-cell counts.

The sample's time point, from its label and the paper: progressive disease on ibrutinib. For TCR beta library preparation, 1.5 to 2 micrograms of genomic DNA were extracted from the cryopreserved PBMCs. Longitudinal blood samples from CLL patients receiving ibrutinib monotherapy were subjected to high-throughput TCR beta sequencing. Patients were enrolled in a phase 2 open-label single-center ibrutinib monotherapy trial. A MiSeq instrument was used for deep resolution sequencing, which targeted depths ranging from 1 in 1 million up to 1 in 200,000 T cells, with coverage averaging 10x for each clonotype. TCR beta libraries were generated with the immunoSEQ hsTCRB Kit. The study's own analysis went as follows. Data were analyzed with ImmunoSEQ Data Assistant and ImmunoSEQ Analyzer, with V, D and J genes assigned per IMGT definitions. Clonality was computed as one minus normalized Shannon entropy of productive rearrangement frequencies, ranging from 0 to 1. Only overrepresented clonotypes making up at least 0.05% of each patient's repertoire were included in the public clonotype analysis. More than ten age-matched healthy donor repertoires from immuneACCESS were used as controls for clonality. What TCRdb holds here is the immuneACCESS table cut down to in-frame rearrangements. Part of the clones is not present; checked against another copy, under half of the missing clones reflect an unresolved V gene, and the others are unexplained. V, J and clone size are those of that table, while D and trimming were read from the DNA. For this sample there are 160,000 or so clones; approximately 90% appear just once. Of the sample, over 2.5% is held by the ten largest clones.

The rearrangement joined TRBV11-1 to TRBJ2-3; a tentative D call is TRBD1 (6 bases match). Sequencing used PBMCs, obtained at disease progression, from a patient treated with ibrutinib. The receptor's source is a human donor with chronic lymphocytic leukemia. The CDR3 region reads CASSLGGPPTDTQYF. Here is the DNA: TGTGCCAGCAGCTTAGGGGGGCCCCCCACAGATACGCAGTATTTT.